These T cell receptor beta chains were read from a single sample in a study of CD8+CD57+ T cells in acquired aplastic anemia. MiXCR was run by TCRdb on the reads, yielding one entry per CDR3 protein. This sample has roughly 200,000 distinct CDR3 sequences, with roughly 57% found just once. The sequenced sample was sorted CD4+, CD8+, or CD8+CD57+ T cells (not recorded which) from PBMCs. These receptor sequences come from a human donor in good health. CDR3s include the opening cysteine and the closing phenylalanine or tryptophan. Each record gives: V gene, J gene, D gene, clone size, CDR3 DNA, CDR3 protein. D genes are given only for firm matches. The listing skips clone size in some rows; elsewhere it reads once, few, many or a size class.

TRBV20-1	TRBJ1-1	TRBD1	.	TGCAGTGCTAGAGACCTACAGGGGAACACTGAAGCTCTCTTT	CSARDLQGNTEALF
TRBV20-1	TRBJ2-7	TRBD1	.	TGCAGTGCTAGAGATGGAACAGGGGACGAGCAGTACTTC	CSARDGTGDEQYF
TRBV10-3	TRBJ2-2	TRBD2	.	TGTGCCATCAGTGAGTCAGCGGGGGGGAACACCGGGGAGCTGTTTTTT	CAISESAGGNTGELFF
TRBV11-1	TRBJ2-3	TRBD2	.	TGTGCCAGCAGCCCTTTCCCTATAGCGGGGGGGCCGGAAGATACGCAGTATTTT	CASSPFPIAGGPEDTQYF
TRBV19	TRBJ2-5	TRBD2	.	TGTGCCAGTAGCGGGTCGTGGCTAGCGGGTGGAGCGATCCAAGAGACCCAGTACTTC	CASSGSWLAGGAIQETQYF
TRBV9	TRBJ1-6	.	.	TGTGCCAGCAGCCAAGAATCAGACCATAATTCACCCCTCCACTTT	CASSQESDHNSPLHF
TRBV4-2	TRBJ2-7	TRBD2	.	TGTGCCAGCAGCCAATCCGCCTACCAGACCGCTAGCGGGAGGGCGGAGCAGTACTTC	CASSQSAYQTASGRAEQYF
TRBV13	TRBJ2-5	.	many	TGTGCCAGCAGCTTCGGTCAGGGAGAGACCCAGTACTTC	CASSFGQGETQYF
TRBV4-1	TRBJ2-7	.	.	TGCGCCAGCAGCCAAGGCGTGGGCGGGGTCTACGAGCAGTACTTC	CASSQGVGGVYEQYF
TRBV9	TRBJ2-2	.	.	TGTGCCAGCAGCGCTCGACTAAACACCGGGGAGCTGTTTTTT	CASSARLNTGELFF
TRBV15	TRBJ2-1	TRBD2	few	TGTGCCACCAGCAGAGGGCTGGGTAGCGGGCTAAATGAGCAGTTCTTC	CATSRGLGSGLNEQFF
TRBV9	TRBJ2-7	TRBD1	many	TGTGCCAGCAGCCCCTGGGACAGGGCGCTCTACGAGCAGTACTTC	CASSPWDRALYEQYF
TRBV2	TRBJ2-7	.	.	TGTGCCAGCAGTTTAGGGCTAGCCTACGAGCAGTACTTC	CASSLGLAYEQYF
TRBV29-1	TRBJ2-7	.	.	TGCAGCGTTCGTGTGACAGGCGGCTACGAGCAGTACTTC	CSVRVTGGYEQYF
TRBV7-9	TRBJ2-1	.	.	TGTGCCAGCGGATATGGGGAGCAGTTCTTC	CASGYGEQFF
TRBV10-3	TRBJ2-5	TRBD2	.	TGTGCCATCAGGTGGACTAGCGGGGGGCAAGAGACCCAGTACTTC	CAIRWTSGGQETQYF
TRBV20-1	TRBJ2-7	.	.	TGCAGTGCTAGAGAGTGGGAATCCTCCTACGAGCAGTACTTC	CSAREWESSYEQYF
TRBV20-1	TRBJ2-7	TRBD1	.	TGCAGTGCCACCAGCAGCGGGACAGGGGGTTCCTACGAGCAGTACTTC	CSATSSGTGGSYEQYF
TRBV2	TRBJ2-7	TRBD2	.	TGTGCCAGCAGTTTATCGGCTAGCGGGGGCTACGAGCAGTACTTC	CASSLSASGGYEQYF
TRBV7-9	TRBJ2-6	TRBD2	.	TGTGCCACCCCCCGGGGGGGCTCTGGGGCCAACGTCCTGACTTTC	CATPRGGSGANVLTF
TRBV10-1	TRBJ2-1	.	.	TGCGCCAGCAGTGGGGAGACCACATCCTACAATGAGCAGTTCTTC	CASSGETTSYNEQFF
TRBV7-3	TRBJ1-1	.	.	TGTGCCAGCAGGGAAGGACAGACAGATGCGAACACTGAAGCTTTCTTT	CASREGQTDANTEAFF
TRBV20-1	TRBJ2-5	TRBD2	.	TGCAGTGCTAGAGGAGGGACTAGCGGGACCGAGGTACAAGAGACCCAGTACTTC	CSARGGTSGTEVQETQYF
TRBV10-3	TRBJ1-1	TRBD1	.	TGTGCCACCGAAACAGGGGTTAGGACTGAAGCTTTCTTT	CATETGVRTEAFF
TRBV20-1	TRBJ2-7	.	.	TGCAGTGGGGGGTGGACGTTGAGCTCCTACGAGCAGTACTTC	CSGGWTLSSYEQYF
TRBV7-9	TRBJ2-5	.	.	TGTGCCACTAATGGGCAAGAGACCCAGTACTTC	CATNGQETQYF
TRBV15	TRBJ2-1	TRBD2	.	TGTGCCACACGGCCCGGACTAGCGGCAAGCTCCTACAATGAGCAGTTCTTC	CATRPGLAASSYNEQFF
TRBV12-3/TRBV12-4	TRBJ2-7	.	many	TGTGCCAGCAGTTTAGCTCTCGAGCAGTACTTC	CASSLALEQYF
TRBV5-1	TRBJ2-5	TRBD1	.	TGCGCCAGCAGCCGCCGTTCGCCCTGGACAGGGACCGAGACCCAGTACTTC	CASSRRSPWTGTETQYF
TRBV7-6	TRBJ2-5	TRBD1	many	TGTGCCAGCAGAAAAGACAGGGGAGAGGAGACCCAGTACTTC	CASRKDRGEETQYF
TRBV19	TRBJ2-1	.	many	TGTGCCAGTAGTCCGCGACAGGCAAGCTCCTACAATGAGCAGTTCTTC	CASSPRQASSYNEQFF
TRBV24-1	TRBJ2-7	.	few	TGTGCCACCAGTGATTGGAGGGACCACGAGCAGTACTTC	CATSDWRDHEQYF
TRBV2	TRBJ2-5	TRBD1	.	TGTGCCAGCAGTGACCGGGACAGGATAGAGACCCAGTACTTC	CASSDRDRIETQYF
TRBV20-1	TRBJ2-5	.	few	TGCAGTGCTAGATCCTCGGGACACCAGGAGACCCAGTACTTC	CSARSSGHQETQYF
TRBV6-1	TRBJ2-1	.	many	TGTGCCAGCAGTGTATACAGCAGCTCCTACAATGAGCAGTTCTTC	CASSVYSSSYNEQFF
TRBV20-1	TRBJ1-5	TRBD1	.	TGCAGTGCCAGACAGGGAGATCAGCCCCAGCATTTT	CSARQGDQPQHF